A single sample gave rise to the 3 T cell receptor beta chains below, sequenced in a study of Ad26.COV2.S vaccination and SARS-CoV-2 variants. The treatment is: around 19 received Ad26.COV2.S at low or high dose, single or two shots; roughly five received placebo; per-sample allocation not given. Collection of the samples took place on day 63 after the first injection of vaccine or placebo. Sequencing was performed with immunoSEQ multiplex PCR; in TCRdb, only in-frame clones are kept and a portion is missing. The sample yields 350,000 to 450,000 clones, 83% seen once. Specimen: peripheral blood, collected in a trial of Ad26.COV2.S vaccine versus placebo. The origin of the receptors is a person between 18 and 60 years old who received the Ad26.COV2.S COVID-19 vaccine or a placebo.

This clone has just one count. The chain carries TRBV9 and TRBJ1-1; D remains ambiguous. Trimming shortened V by 1 base and J by 4 bases, and 11 bases separated the two germline ends. The CDR3 is 14 amino acids. The germline gives CDR1 SGDLS, CDR2 YYNGEE. The CDR3 bases are TGTGCCAGCAGCGTACTAACCGGGAGCACTGAAGCTTTCTTT. It codes for CASSVLTGSTEAFF.

The V and J genes are TRBV19 and TRBJ2-7; TRBD1 matches 7 bases. The CDR3 is made up of 14 amino acids. Germline CDR1 is LNHDA and CDR2 is SQIVND (reference sequence). V shed 6 bases, J shed 5 bases, and the junction held 10 bases outside the gene matches. The CDR3 protein is CASRQNRGWNEQYF. DNA for the CDR3: TGTGCCAGTAGGCAGAACAGGGGTTGGAACGAGCAGTACTTC.

The chain carries TRBV5-4 and TRBJ1-6; D uncertain. Trimming pared 1 base from V and 8 bases from J, leaving 7 bases between. CDR3 size: 13 residues. Germline CDR1 is SGHNT and CDR2 is YYREEE (reference sequence). The CDR3 reads CASSLSTYSPLHF. The CDR3 nucleotides are TGTGCCAGCAGCTTGTCAACGTATTCACCCCTCCACTTT.